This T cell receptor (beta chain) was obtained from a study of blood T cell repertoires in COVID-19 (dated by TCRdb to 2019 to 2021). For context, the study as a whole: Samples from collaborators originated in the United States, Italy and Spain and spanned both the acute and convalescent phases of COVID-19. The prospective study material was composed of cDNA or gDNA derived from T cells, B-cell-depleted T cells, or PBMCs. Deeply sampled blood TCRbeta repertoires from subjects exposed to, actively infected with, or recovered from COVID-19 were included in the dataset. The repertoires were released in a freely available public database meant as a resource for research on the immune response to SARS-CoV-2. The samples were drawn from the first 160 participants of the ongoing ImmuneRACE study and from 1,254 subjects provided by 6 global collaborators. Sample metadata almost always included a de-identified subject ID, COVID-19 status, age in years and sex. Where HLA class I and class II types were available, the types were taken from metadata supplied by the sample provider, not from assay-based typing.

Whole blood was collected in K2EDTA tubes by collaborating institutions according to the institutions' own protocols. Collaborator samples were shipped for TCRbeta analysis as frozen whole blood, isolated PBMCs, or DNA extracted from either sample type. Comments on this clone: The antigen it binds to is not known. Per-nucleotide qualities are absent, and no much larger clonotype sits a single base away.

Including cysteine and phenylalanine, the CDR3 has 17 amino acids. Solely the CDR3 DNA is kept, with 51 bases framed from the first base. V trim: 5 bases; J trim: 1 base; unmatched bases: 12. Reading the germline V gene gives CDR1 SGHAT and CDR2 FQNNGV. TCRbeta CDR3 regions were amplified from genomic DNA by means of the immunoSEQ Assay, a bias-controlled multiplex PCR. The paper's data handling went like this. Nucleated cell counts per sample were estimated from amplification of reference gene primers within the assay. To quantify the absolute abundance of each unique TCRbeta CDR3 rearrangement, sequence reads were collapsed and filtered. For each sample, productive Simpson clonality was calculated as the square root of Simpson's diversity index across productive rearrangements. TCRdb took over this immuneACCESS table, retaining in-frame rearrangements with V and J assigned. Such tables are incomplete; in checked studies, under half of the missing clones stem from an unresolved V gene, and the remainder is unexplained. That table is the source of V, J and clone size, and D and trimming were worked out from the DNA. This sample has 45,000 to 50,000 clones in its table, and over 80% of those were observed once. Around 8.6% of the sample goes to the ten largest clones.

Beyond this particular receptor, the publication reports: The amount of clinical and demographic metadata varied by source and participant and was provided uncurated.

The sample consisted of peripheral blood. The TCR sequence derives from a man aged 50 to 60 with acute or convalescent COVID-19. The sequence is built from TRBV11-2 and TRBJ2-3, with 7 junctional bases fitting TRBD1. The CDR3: CASSRTGAGLGTDTQYF. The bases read TGTGCCAGCAGCCGTACAGGGGCCGGGCTAGGCACAGATACGCAGTATTTT.